The TCR beta chain under discussion was sequenced for a study of T cells in localized non-small cell lung cancer. Findings and caveats of the study: A median of roughly 52 of the top 100 tumor clones appeared in adjacent lung, which was paired and uninvolved.

The CDR3 consists of 21 residues. Germline CDR1 and CDR2: SQVTM and ANQGSEA. With V trimmed by 4 bases and J by 5 bases, 28 bases remained unmatched. Comments on this clone: Its target is not known.

The table came from immunoSEQ multiplex PCR; TCRdb's copy has only in-frame clones and leaves some out. The sample has 45,000 to 60,000 clones; about four fifths are singletons. The TCR sequence derives from a female donor over 55 with stage II squamous cell lung carcinoma. The V and J genes are TRBV29-1 and TRBJ2-1, with 8 nucleotides matching TRBD2. The source was peripheral blood, collected before any cancer treatment. This chain's CDR3 is CSVVGPRERTSRKGWDNEQFF. DNA for the CDR3: TGCAGCGTTGTGGGTCCCAGGGAAAGGACTAGCCGGAAAGGATGGGACAATGAGCAGTTCTTC.